What follows are 14 T cell receptor beta chains derived from one specimen sequenced in a study of OX40 agonist ivuxolimab in advanced cancers. Repertoires were generated with immunoSEQ multiplex PCR, while TCRdb's copy carries only in-frame clones and drops some. This sample has approximately 40,000 clones, with around 73% found just once. Sequenced here: CD4+ or CD8+ T cells sorted from blood, sampled in a trial of the OX40 agonist ivuxolimab. These receptors were obtained from an adult with an advanced solid tumor such as melanoma, head and neck, liver or kidney cancer.

The chain has TRBV11-2 and TRBJ2-1; 12 nucleotides match TRBD2. The germline V gene has CDR1 SGHAT and CDR2 FQNNGV. Losses at the gene ends were 11 bases for V and 5 bases for J; bases not matched to a gene: 7. This CDR3 is 14 amino acids long. CDR3 residues: CAVSTSGRNNEQFF. The CDR3 DNA is TGTGCCGTCTCGACTAGCGGGAGAAACAATGAGCAGTTCTTC.

The chain carries TRBV27 and TRBJ2-2; D gene uncertain. Germline assignment: CDR1 MNHEY and CDR2 SMNVEV (reference sequence). The CDR3 sequence is 12 residues long. Trimming removed 3 bases from V and 5 bases from J, with 4 bases in between. CDR3 region: CASSLGTGELFF. CDR3 nucleotide sequence: TGTGCCAGCAGTTTGGGAACCGGGGAGCTGTTTTTT.

The genes are TRBV14 and TRBJ2-1; D is unclear. CDR3 length equals 14 residues. CDR1 and CDR2 (germline): SGHDN, FVKESK. Trimming stripped 2 bases from V and 5 bases from J, with 10 bases between. The CDR3, as DNA: TGTGCCAGCAGCCAACCCCCCAATAACAATGAGCAGTTCTTC. This translates into CASSQPPNNNEQFF. Combining the CDR3 with reference TRBV14 and TRBJ2-1 gives the whole variable domain EAGVTQFPSHSVIEKGQTVTLRCDPISGHDNLYWYRRVMGKEIKFLLHFVKESKQDESGMPNNRFLAERTGGTYSTLKVQPAELEDSGVYFCASSQPPNNNEQFFGPGTRLTVL.

This clone came up a few times. This sequence joins TRBV18 and TRBJ2-7; D call uncertain. The germline V and J ends were trimmed by 4 bases and 6 bases, with 13 bases remaining between them. CDR1 KGHSH and CDR2 LQKENI come from the germline V gene. CDR3 length equals 13 residues. Here the CDR3 DNA reads TGTGCCAGCTCACTAACAAGGGTTGCCGAGCAGTACTTC. Translation: CASSLTRVAEQYF.

The count of this clone is one. The rearrangement uses TRBV7-2 and TRBJ2-2, with TRBD1 identical over 7 bases. Germline values: CDR1 SGHTA, CDR2 FQGNSA. With V trimmed by 4 bases and J by 1 base, 12 bases remained unmatched. The CDR3 runs 18 residues. The CDR3 nucleotides read TGTGCCAGCAGCTACGGACAGGAACTAGATTGGAACACCGGGGAGCTGTTTTTT. Protein: CASSYGQELDWNTGELFF.

The chain employs TRBV28 and TRBJ2-7; 8 bases line up with TRBD1. The germline gives CDR1 MDHEN, CDR2 SYDVKM. V lost 4 bases and J lost 4; bases outside the gene matches: 18. The CDR3 covers 18 residues. This CDR3 reads CASSSTTGAALRTYEQYF. DNA of the CDR3: TGTGCCAGCAGTTCCACGACAGGGGCGGCCCTTCGTACTTACGAGCAGTACTTC.

To note about this clone: A junction boundary mismatches the germline segment, possibly from a read error. Other nucleotide sequences from this sample produce the same CDR3. The chain couples TRBV9 to TRBJ2-1; 7 bases are a match to TRBD1. CDR1 is SGDLS and CDR2 is YYNGEE in the germline V gene. The CDR3 length is 15 residues. DNA for the CDR3: TGTGCCAGCAGCGTAGAGGGGACAGCCTATAATGAGCAGTTCTTC. This translates into CASSVEGTAYNEQFF.

CDR3 loop: CASRPGAVIHGYTF. DNA of the CDR3: TGTGCCAGCAGACCAGGGGCAGTTATACATGGCTACACCTTC. The rearrangement joins TRBV27 to TRBJ1-2; weak D call: TRBD1 (6 bases). CDR3 length: 14 residues. Germline CDR1 and CDR2: MNHEY and SMNVEV (reference sequence). V dropped 6 bases and J dropped 6 bases, with 17 bases sitting between them.

J is TRBJ2-7 and V is TRBV7-9, with 10 bases that match TRBD1. Germline CDR1 reads SEHNR; CDR2 reads FQNEAQ (reference sequence). CDR3 length: 14 residues. Unmatched junction bases numbered 4, after V lost 3 bases and J lost 5 bases. The CDR3 DNA is TGTGCCAGCAGCTTCCGGGACAGGGGTAACGAGCAGTACTTC. This gives the protein CASSFRDRGNEQYF. The variable domain in full, completed from reference TRBV7-9 and TRBJ2-7, reads DTGVSQNPRHKITKRGQNVTFRCDPISEHNRLYWYRQTLGQGPEFLTYFQNEAQLEKSRLLSDRFSAERPKGSFSTLEIQRTEQGDSAMYLCASSFRDRGNEQYFGPGTRLTVT.

DNA of the CDR3: TGTGCCAGCAGCTTAACGTGGGTGGGGGAAAGCACAGATACGCAGTATTTT. As protein: CASSLTWVGESTDTQYF. The chain employs TRBV7-9 and TRBJ2-3; D may match TRBD1 or TRBD2 (5 bases each). The germline CDR1 and CDR2 sequences are SEHNR and FQNEAQ (reference sequence). Trimming took off 2 bases at V and 0 bases at J, with 15 bases between the two ends. This CDR3 region has 17 residues.

The chain carries TRBV2 and TRBJ1-1, with D possibly matching TRBD1 (6 bases). This CDR3 is built from 12 residues. Per germline, CDR1 SNHLY and CDR2 FYNNEI. V was pared by 8 bases and J by 1 base, with 8 bases between. The CDR3 loop reads CASGGQNTEAFF. The DNA for the CDR3 is TGTGCCAGCGGGGGACAGAACACTGAAGCTTTCTTT.

The chain joins TRBV6-1 to TRBJ2-7; TRBD2 matches at 11 bases. V lost 2 bases and J lost 3; bases outside the gene matches: 6. From germline, CDR1 is MNHNS and CDR2 SASEGT. The CDR3 loop spans 16 amino acids. This CDR3 reads CASSEFGTSGLYEQYF. Here the CDR3 DNA reads TGTGCCAGCAGTGAATTCGGGACTAGCGGACTCTACGAGCAGTACTTC.

The chain links TRBV28 to TRBJ1-5; weak D call: TRBD1 (5 bases). CDR1 and CDR2 from the germline V gene are MDHEN and SYDVKM. The CDR3 length is 15 residues. V lost 6 bases and J 0 bases, leaving 12 bases between the germline ends. The CDR3 sequence is CASSATVYSNQPQHF. The DNA of the CDR3 is TGTGCCAGCAGCGCGACAGTTTATAGCAATCAGCCCCAGCATTTT.

This sequence joins TRBV9 and TRBJ1-4, with D possibly being TRBD1 (5 bases). V lost 7 bases and J 2 bases, leaving 18 bases between the germline ends. This CDR3 region has 16 residues. The germline gives CDR1 SGDLS, CDR2 YYNGEE. The CDR3 region has the DNA TGTGCCAGCTCGGAAGAGGGGAGGATGACTAATGAAAAACTGTTTTTT. It codes for CASSEEGRMTNEKLFF.